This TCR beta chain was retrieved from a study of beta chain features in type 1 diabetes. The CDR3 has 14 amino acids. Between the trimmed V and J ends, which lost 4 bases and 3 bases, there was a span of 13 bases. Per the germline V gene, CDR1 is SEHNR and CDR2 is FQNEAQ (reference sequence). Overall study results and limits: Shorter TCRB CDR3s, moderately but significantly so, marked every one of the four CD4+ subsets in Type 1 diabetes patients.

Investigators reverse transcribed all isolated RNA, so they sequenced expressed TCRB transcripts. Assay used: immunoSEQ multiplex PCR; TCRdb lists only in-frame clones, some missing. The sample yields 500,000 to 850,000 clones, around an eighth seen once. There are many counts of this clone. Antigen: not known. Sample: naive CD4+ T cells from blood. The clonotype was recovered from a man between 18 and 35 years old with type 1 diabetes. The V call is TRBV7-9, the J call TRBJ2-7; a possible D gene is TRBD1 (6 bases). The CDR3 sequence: CASSSPNRDYEQYF. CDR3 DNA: TGTGCCAGCAGCTCTCCCAACAGGGACTACGAGCAGTACTTC. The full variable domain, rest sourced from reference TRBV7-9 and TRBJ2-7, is DTGVSQNPRHKITKRGQNVTFRCDPISEHNRLYWYRQTLGQGPEFLTYFQNEAQLEKSRLLSDRFSAERPKGSFSTLEIQRTEQGDSAMYLCASSSPNRDYEQYFGPGTRLTVT.